These 17 T cell receptor beta chains were all obtained from the same sample, sequenced in a study of blood T cells in healthy people across ages (dated by TCRdb to between 2014 and 2016). The library relied on 5' RACE. Sequenced using an Illumina HiSeq 2500. A second PCR of about 7 to 12 cycles was run with a J-beta primer mix and a sample-barcoded 5' primer. Clones were called with MiXCR by TCRdb after fastp trimmed the public reads at Q25, and only in-frame beta chains were retained. CDR3 protein duplicates are merged, each entry listing the most common genes and DNA. The sample table lists over a million distinct CDR3 sequences, approximately 26% of them with a count of one. The top ten clones comprise less than 0.85% of the sample. This sample also belongs to another study, concerning T cells of mothers and their children.

Sequenced sample: blood. These receptor sequences come from a girl aged 2 to 9 in good health.

This clonotype was counted only a few times. CDR3: CASSFNGVGYGYTF. CDR3 sequence (DNA): TGTGCCAGCAGCTTCAACGGGGTGGGATATGGCTACACCTTC. J is TRBJ1-2 and V is TRBV5-4; the D is unclear. This CDR3 comprises 14 residues. Germline V gene sequence: CDR1 SGHNT, CDR2 YYREEE (reference sequence). V was pared by 2 bases and J by 5 bases, with 13 bases between.

This chain connects TRBV6-6 to TRBJ1-5, with D unclear. This CDR3 has 12 amino acids. The V gene's germline CDR1 is MNHNY and CDR2 SVGAGI (reference sequence). V was clipped by 6 bases and J by 7 bases, with 10 bases between them. Written as DNA, the CDR3 is TGTGCCAGCAGCGCGATGAGGCAGCCCCAGCATTTT. It yields the protein CASSAMRQPQHF.

The J gene is TRBJ2-1, the V gene TRBV4-2, with 9 positions matching TRBD1. CDR1 LGHNA and CDR2 YNFKEQ come from the germline V gene. The J segment lost 10 bases and the V segment lost 1 base, leaving 11 bases of the junction unmatched. The CDR3 consists of 16 residues. The CDR3 spells CASSQVYRTGELEQFF. The CDR3 bases are TGTGCCAGCAGCCAAGTTTACAGGACAGGGGAATTGGAGCAGTTCTTC.

This clonotype has more than one count but fewer than ten. The chain uses TRBV6-6 and TRBJ2-1, with D unresolved. Trimming removed 1 base from V and 2 bases from J, with 9 bases in between. The CDR3 is 15 amino acids. In germline, CDR1 is MNHNY, CDR2 SVGAGI (reference sequence). CDR3 protein: CASSYYTSTYNEQFF. CDR3 coding DNA: TGTGCCAGCAGTTACTATACGAGCACCTACAATGAGCAGTTCTTC.

The chain links TRBV29-1 to TRBJ2-4, with 11 bases matching TRBD1. Germline CDR1 reads SQVTM; CDR2 reads ANQGSEA. With V trimmed by 6 bases and J by 6 bases, 1 base remained unmatched. The CDR3 length is 12 residues. The CDR3 coding sequence is TGCAGCGTCGGACAGGGGGCAAACATTCAGTACTTC. Translation gives CSVGQGANIQYF.

The CDR3 sequence: CASSLTGPSYEQYF. CDR3 bases: TGTGCCAGCAGTTTGACAGGGCCCTCCTACGAGCAGTACTTC. The V gene is TRBV7-2, the J gene TRBJ2-7; 7 bases match TRBD1. This CDR3 is 14 amino acids long. J gave up 0 bases and V 6 bases, and 5 bases lay outside the gene matches. The germline V gene has CDR1 SGHTA and CDR2 FQGNSA.

This chain connects TRBV25-1 to TRBJ2-7; 8 bases map to TRBD1. The J call could be wrong; TRBJ2-1 is a better fit for the DNA end. The CDR3 has 16 amino acids. Per the germline V gene, CDR1 is MGHDK and CDR2 is SYGVNS. CDR3 in amino acids: CASSGKGQVAYNEQFF. CDR3 bases: TGTGCCAGCAGTGGAAAGGGACAGGTAGCTTACAATGAGCAGTTCTTC.

The chain carries TRBV7-9 and TRBJ1-4; 7 bases line up with TRBD1. This CDR3 is 16 amino acids long. In germline, CDR1 is SEHNR, CDR2 FQNEAQ (reference sequence). V shed 5 bases, J shed 1 base, and the junction held 7 bases outside the gene matches. The CDR3 is CASSRGGSGTNEKLFF. The CDR3 DNA sequence: TGTGCCAGCAGCAGAGGGGGCTCTGGAACTAATGAAAAACTGTTTTTT.

This clonotype was seen more than once but under ten times. The chain links TRBV12-3 or TRBV12-4 to TRBJ2-5, with a weak D call TRBD1 (5 bases). This CDR3 spans 15 amino acids. The V and J ends lost 7 bases and 5 bases respectively, with 20 bases between them. The CDR3 region has the DNA TGTGCCAGCAAAATGGCAGGGTCTGAACCGGAGACCCAGTACTTC. It encodes CASKMAGSEPETQYF.

This chain links TRBV12-3 or TRBV12-4 with TRBJ2-7; D is possibly TRBD1 (5 bases). The length of the CDR3 is 14 residues. Trimming shortened V by 5 bases and J by 1 base, and 12 bases separated the two germline ends. CDR3 region: CASSRWGQSYEQYF. The CDR3 DNA reads TGTGCCAGCAGTAGATGGGGCCAATCCTACGAGCAGTACTTC.

This clonotype was counted ten times or more. This chain links TRBV7-9 with TRBJ1-2, with 7 bases identical to TRBD1. The trim removed 7 bases at V and 2 bases at J, leaving 7 bases unmatched. The CDR3 totals 14 residues. The germline gives CDR1 SEHNR, CDR2 FQNEAQ (reference sequence). The CDR3 reads CASNQQGSNYGYTF. The CDR3 nucleotides read TGTGCCAGCAATCAACAGGGGTCGAACTATGGCTACACCTTC. Full variable domain (rest looked up from reference TRBV7-9 and TRBJ1-2): DTGVSQNPRHKITKRGQNVTFRCDPISEHNRLYWYRQTLGQGPEFLTYFQNEAQLEKSRLLSDRFSAERPKGSFSTLEIQRTEQGDSAMYLCASNQQGSNYGYTFGSGTRLTVV.

V is TRBV4-1 and J is TRBJ1-4; D gene ambiguous. There are 17 residues in the CDR3. Trimming shortened V by 4 bases and J by 0 bases, and 15 bases separated the two germline ends. CDR1 and CDR2 from the germline V gene are MGHRA and YSYEKL. CDR3 nucleotide sequence: TGCGCCAGCAGCCCCTTATCCCCCACCCCAACTAATGAAAAACTGTTTTTT. Protein product: CASSPLSPTPTNEKLFF.

This clonotype was counted a few times. The chain uses TRBV9 and TRBJ2-1, with 10 positions matching TRBD2. V was clipped by 1 base and J by 1 base; unmatched bases: 2. The CDR3 length is 16 residues. Germline V CDR1 and CDR2: SGDLS, YYNGEE. The CDR3 is CASSVLAGVSYNEQFF. CDR3 DNA sequence: TGTGCCAGCAGCGTACTAGCGGGAGTTTCCTACAATGAGCAGTTCTTC.

This clonotype was seen a handful of times. This rearrangement joins TRBV29-1 to TRBJ2-5; D call uncertain. The germline V gene has CDR1 SQVTM and CDR2 ANQGSEA. This CDR3 region has 12 residues. V lost 0 bases to trimming and J lost 3 bases, with 5 bases between them. This CDR3 is CSVEDSEETQYF. CDR3 DNA: TGCAGCGTTGAAGACAGCGAAGAGACCCAGTACTTC. Together with reference TRBV29-1 and TRBJ2-5, the CDR3 gives the full variable domain: SAVISQKPSRDICQRGTSLTIQCQVDSQVTMMFWYRQQPGQSLTLIATANQGSEATYESGFVIDKFPISRPNLTFSTLTVSNMSPEDSSIYLCSVEDSEETQYFGPGTRLLVL.

The chain couples TRBV20-1 to TRBJ2-5; 7 positions agree with TRBD1. The last part of the DNA fits TRBJ2-7 better; the J call may be wrong. CDR3 length: 14 residues. The germline CDR1 and CDR2 sequences are DFQATT and SNEGSKA (reference sequence). The CDR3, as DNA: TGCAGTGCAACCGCCCAGAGGGGGCGGTACGAGCAGTACTTC. Protein product: CSATAQRGRYEQYF.

V and J are TRBV5-1 and TRBJ1-1; perhaps TRBD1 as D (5 bases). The V and J ends lost 3 bases and 6 bases respectively, with 18 bases between them. This CDR3 is built from 15 residues. Germline V gene data show CDR1 as SGHRS and CDR2 as YFSETQ. The DNA for the CDR3 is TGCGCCAGCAGCTGGCAGGGATTTGGAACGGCTGAAGCTTTCTTT. This translates into CASSWQGFGTAEAFF.

There are a few counts of this clonotype. The chain employs TRBV6-2 or TRBV6-3 and TRBJ1-1, with a tentative D call TRBD1 (5 bases). This CDR3 has 15 residues. Looked up from germline, CDR1 is MNHEY and CDR2 is SVGEGT. With 4 bases removed from V and 5 bases from J, the gap between germline ends came to 17 bases. The CDR3 is CASSSISDGGTEAFF. In nucleotides, the CDR3 is TGTGCCAGCAGTTCCATTTCGGACGGGGGGACTGAAGCTTTCTTT.